Listed here are 30 T cell receptor beta chains from one sample, sequenced in a study of blood T cell repertoires in COVID-19. Assay used: immunoSEQ multiplex PCR; TCRdb lists only in-frame clones, some missing. Here the sample spans 75,000 to 90,000 clones, roughly three quarters being singletons. The sequencing sample was made of peripheral blood. All receptors come from a man aged 60-69 years with COVID-19, enrolled during active disease.

This chain links TRBV27 with TRBJ1-5, with 8 bases matching TRBD1. With 6 bases clipped from V and 1 base from J, the junction kept 5 bases outside the gene matches. From germline, CDR1 is MNHEY and CDR2 SMNVEV (reference sequence). This CDR3 comprises 15 residues. The CDR3, as DNA: TGTGCCAGCAGGACTCACAGGGGGAGCAATCAGCCCCAGCATTTT. This codes for CASRTHRGSNQPQHF.

This rearrangement joins TRBV5-1 to TRBJ2-1; 8 bases align to TRBD2. The trim removed 4 bases at V and 2 bases at J, leaving 8 bases unmatched. Per germline, CDR1 SGHRS and CDR2 YFSETQ. The CDR3 is 16 residues long. CDR3 in DNA: TGCGCCAGCAGCCCGGAGAGCGGGAGTCCCTACAATGAGCAGTTCTTC. Residues: CASSPESGSPYNEQFF.

The J gene is TRBJ2-1, the V gene TRBV15, with a tentative D call TRBD2 (5 bases). CDR1 is LNHNV and CDR2 is YYDKDF in the germline V gene (reference sequence). This CDR3 region has 14 residues. Trimming pared 0 bases from V and 7 bases from J, leaving 10 bases between. The CDR3 DNA follows: TGTGCCACCAGCAGAGACCTAGCTCCTAATGAGCAGTTCTTC. Translating it yields CATSRDLAPNEQFF.

This chain uses TRBV12-3 or TRBV12-4 with TRBJ2-7, with D hard to call. Trimming shortened V by 3 bases and J by 6 bases, and 9 bases separated the two germline ends. The CDR3 sequence is 12 residues long. In DNA form, the CDR3 reads TGTGCCAGCAGTTTGGGCTTGTTCGAGCAGTACTTC. It translates to CASSLGLFEQYF.

As DNA, the CDR3 is TGTGCCAGCAGTGAAGCGTGGGGGCTAGGTGGTCCGAGCAATCAGCCCCAGCATTTT. Translated, it gives CASSEAWGLGGPSNQPQHF. V usage is TRBV2 and J usage is TRBJ1-5; D is perhaps TRBD1 (6 bases). Trimming took off 0 bases at V and 1 base at J, with 19 bases between the two ends. CDR3 length: 19 amino acids. Germline loops: CDR1 SNHLY, CDR2 FYNNEI.

This rearrangement joins TRBV5-1 to TRBJ2-5; 9 bases line up with TRBD2. This CDR3 is built from 14 residues. V trimming: 4 bases; J trimming: 4 bases; junction bases outside the gene matches: 5. The V gene's germline CDR1 is SGHRS and CDR2 YFSETQ. CDR3 loop: CASSPGLARETQYF. The CDR3 coding sequence is TGCGCCAGCAGCCCGGGACTAGCAAGAGAGACCCAGTACTTC.

V gene TRBV7-5 combines with J gene TRBJ2-7; TRBD1, the D gene given by the table, was not confirmed from the DNA. TRBV7-5 is labeled a pseudogene. The CDR3 runs to 16 residues. Here the CDR3 reads CARSLEGDRAYYEQYF. DNA of the CDR3: TGTGCCAGAAGCTTAGAAGGCGACAGGGCCTACTACGAGCAGTACTTC.

J is TRBJ1-1 and V is TRBV6-5; 7 bases are shared with TRBD1. Germline CDR1 is MNHEY and CDR2 is SVGAGI. V was clipped by 2 bases and J by 5 bases; unmatched bases: 5. The CDR3 spans 14 residues. The CDR3 sequence is CASSYPGGKTEAFF. The CDR3 DNA is TGTGCCAGCAGTTACCCAGGGGGGAAAACTGAAGCTTTCTTT.

DNA for the CDR3: TGTGCCAGCAGCCCACTCGACAGGGTTTCGGCCGGGGAGCTGTTTTTT. Translated, it gives CASSPLDRVSAGELFF. This chain uses TRBV9 with TRBJ2-2; 7 bases are shared with TRBD1. The CDR3 is 16 amino acids. Germline assignment: CDR1 SGDLS and CDR2 YYNGEE. J lost 6 bases, V lost 4 bases, and 12 bases had no gene match.

The chain is built from TRBV30 and TRBJ2-7; weak D call: TRBD2 (6 bases). This CDR3 region has 14 residues. CDR1 is GTSNPN, CDR2 SVGIG, per germline (reference sequence). Trimming left V 3 bases short and J 5 bases short, with 17 bases between. This chain's CDR3 is CAWREGRTSNEQYF. In DNA form, the CDR3 reads TGTGCCTGGAGGGAGGGAAGAACCTCTAACGAGCAGTACTTC.

This chain links TRBV3-1 (or the pseudogene TRBV3-2) with TRBJ2-7; TRBD2 matches 11 bases. J lost 4 bases, V lost 1 base, and 3 bases had no gene match. Germline CDR1 reads LGHDT; CDR2 reads YNNKEL (reference sequence). The CDR3 extends over 15 amino acids. The CDR3 loop reads CASSQGGLAEYEQYF. DNA of the CDR3: TGTGCCAGCAGCCAAGGGGGACTAGCGGAGTACGAGCAGTACTTC.

For the CDR3, the DNA is TGTGCCAGTAACCCCCGGGACAGGGCTGGAAACACCATATATTTT. Residues: CASNPRDRAGNTIYF. V usage is TRBV19 and J usage is TRBJ1-3, with TRBD1 matching 9 bases. Trimming took 7 bases from V and 2 from J; bases not matched to a gene: 6. CDR1 LNHDA and CDR2 SQIVND come from the germline V gene (reference sequence). The CDR3 loop spans 15 amino acids.

The chain uses TRBV11-2 and TRBJ2-1; weak D call: TRBD2 (5 bases). With 1 base removed from V and 7 bases from J, the gap between germline ends came to 5 bases. CDR1 and CDR2 from the germline V gene are SGHAT and FQNNGV. The CDR3 runs 12 residues. The DNA of the CDR3 is TGTGCCAGCAGCTTAGCGGGGAATGAGCAGTTCTTC. As protein: CASSLAGNEQFF.

The chain joins TRBV3-1 (or the pseudogene TRBV3-2) to TRBJ1-1, with D maybe TRBD1 (5 bases). Trimming removed 1 base at V and 4 bases at J, with 7 bases between. The CDR3 is 13 amino acids. Germline CDR1 LGHDT, CDR2 YNNKEL (reference sequence). CDR3 region: CASSQAGGTEAFF. The CDR3 DNA follows: TGTGCCAGCAGCCAAGCGGGGGGCACTGAAGCTTTCTTT.

The sample holds one count of this clone. This chain connects TRBV6-6 to TRBJ1-5, with 11 bases that match TRBD1. The CDR3 covers 16 residues. With V trimmed by 5 bases and J by 6 bases, 9 bases remained unmatched. Germline CDR1 is MNHNY and CDR2 is SVGAGI (reference sequence). The CDR3 DNA is TGTGCCAGCAGTCCCTGGACAGGGGGCGCCGGTCAGCCCCAGCATTTT. Translation gives CASSPWTGGAGQPQHF.

This chain connects TRBV19 to TRBJ2-7; perhaps TRBD2 as D (7 bases). Per the germline V gene, CDR1 is LNHDA and CDR2 is SQIVND (reference sequence). V was shortened by 3 bases and J by 9 bases, with 24 bases between the two germline ends. This CDR3 region has 16 residues. Here the CDR3 DNA reads TGTGCCAGTAGTATTCCCCCGGGGGCGGGAGTTATTCGGCAGTACTTC. This codes for CASSIPPGAGVIRQYF.

The chain recombines TRBV4-1 with TRBJ2-5; TRBD2 agrees at 11 bases. Unmatched junction bases numbered 11, after V lost 0 bases and J lost 5 bases. The length of the CDR3 is 18 residues. Germline CDR1 reads MGHRA; CDR2 reads YSYEKL. The CDR3: CASSQDLLAGARGETQYF. The CDR3 nucleotides are TGCGCCAGCAGCCAAGATTTACTAGCGGGGGCCCGAGGCGAGACCCAGTACTTC.

A few counts support this clone. This CDR3 is CASSFLLSRSTDTQYF. In nucleotides, the CDR3 is TGTGCCAGCAGTTTCCTCCTATCTAGGAGCACAGATACGCAGTATTTT. The chain has TRBV27 and TRBJ2-3; D is uncertain. Germline V gives CDR1 MNHEY, CDR2 SMNVEV (reference sequence). V dropped 3 bases and J dropped 0 bases, with 13 bases sitting between them. The CDR3 spans 16 residues.

This rearrangement joins TRBV6-6 to TRBJ1-6; tentatively, D is TRBD1 (5 bases). The germline gives CDR1 MNHNY, CDR2 SVGAGI (reference sequence). The V gene lost 9 bases and the J gene lost 7 bases, with 13 bases spanning the gap. This CDR3 has 13 amino acids. The CDR3 protein is CARAAGENSPLHF. CDR3 nucleotide sequence: TGTGCCAGGGCGGCGGGGGAAAATTCACCCCTCCACTTT.

V is TRBV29-1 and J is TRBJ2-1; 7 nucleotides match TRBD2. Germline CDR1 reads SQVTM; CDR2 reads ANQGSEA. The CDR3 length is 13 residues. The J segment lost 7 bases and the V segment lost 5 bases, leaving 8 bases of the junction unmatched. The chain's CDR3 is CSVQSGAGNEQFF. CDR3 DNA: TGCAGCGTTCAGAGCGGAGCGGGGAATGAGCAGTTCTTC.

This chain joins TRBV5-1 and TRBJ2-1; 9 bases are a match to TRBD1. Per germline, CDR1 SGHRS and CDR2 YFSETQ. J was trimmed by 6 bases and V by 3 bases; bases with no gene match: 10. The CDR3 length is 16 residues. The CDR3 here is CASSSRPGGQGNEQFF. CDR3 coding DNA: TGCGCCAGCAGCTCGCGGCCCGGGGGACAGGGCAATGAGCAGTTCTTC. The full variable domain, completed using reference TRBV5-1 and TRBJ2-1, is KAGVTQTPRYLIKTRGQQVTLSCSPISGHRSVSWYQQTPGQGLQFLFEYFSETQRNKGNFPGRFSGRQFSNSRSEMNVSTLELGDSALYLCASSSRPGGQGNEQFFGPGTRLTVL.

This sequence joins TRBV9 and TRBJ2-3, with a weak D call TRBD2 (6 bases). The V and J ends lost 2 bases and 2 bases respectively, with 12 bases between them. This CDR3 has 15 residues. The V gene's germline CDR1 is SGDLS and CDR2 YYNGEE. The CDR3 DNA follows: TGTGCCAGCAGCGTCGGGGGAACGCACACAGATACGCAGTATTTT. As protein: CASSVGGTHTDTQYF.

The count of this clone is one. This chain connects TRBV29-1 to TRBJ2-7, with 9 bases matching TRBD1. The V gene end was trimmed by 6 bases and the J gene end by 2 bases; junction bases not matched to a gene: 11. The CDR3 consists of 15 residues. CDR1 is SQVTM, CDR2 ANQGSEA, per germline. The CDR3 DNA reads TGCAGCGTCACCACCGGGACAGGGTCCACCTACGAGCAGTACTTC. It encodes CSVTTGTGSTYEQYF.

This chain uses TRBV6-1 with TRBJ1-1, with D unclear. V lost 1 base and J lost 5, with 11 bases in between. The length of the CDR3 is 14 residues. From germline, CDR1 is MNHNS and CDR2 SASEGT. CDR3 sequence reads: CASSEGWEVTEAFF. The DNA of the CDR3 is TGTGCCAGCAGTGAAGGTTGGGAGGTTACTGAAGCTTTCTTT.

The chain combines TRBV21-1 with TRBJ2-5; the DNA was not compared with TRBD2, the D call given in the table. TRBV21-1 is assigned pseudogene status. The CDR3 has 16 amino acids. The CDR3 sequence: CASSKISGKLQETQYF. The CDR3 nucleotides read TGTGCCAGCAGCAAAATAAGCGGAAAACTACAAGAGACCCAGTACTTC.

This clone has a handful of counts. The V call is TRBV24-1, the J call TRBJ2-1; 10 nucleotides match TRBD2. Per germline, CDR1 KGHDR and CDR2 SFDVKD. The CDR3 is made up of 16 amino acids. V lost 4 bases to trimming and J lost 4 bases; unmatched junction nucleotides: 6. The CDR3 sequence is CATSETTSGDYNEQFF. As DNA, the CDR3 is TGTGCCACCAGTGAGACTACTAGCGGGGATTACAATGAGCAGTTCTTC.

The V gene is TRBV6-6, the J gene TRBJ2-1; 7 bases line up with TRBD2. The ends lost 4 bases at V and 5 bases at J; junction bases unmatched: 2. CDR3 size: 13 residues. Per germline, CDR1 MNHNY and CDR2 SVGAGI (reference sequence). CDR3 bases: TGTGCCAGCAGTTCCCTAGCGGACAATGAGCAGTTCTTC. It translates to CASSSLADNEQFF.

V is TRBV19 and J is TRBJ1-1; 9 bases agree with TRBD1. Germline-derived CDR1 and CDR2 are LNHDA and SQIVND (reference sequence). The V segment lost 5 bases and the J segment 4 bases; nucleotides outside the gene matches: 11. CDR3 length equals 16 residues. In nucleotides, the CDR3 is TGTGCCAGTAGTTCTAGGACAGGGGCCTCGGTCACTGAAGCTTTCTTT. Translation gives CASSSRTGASVTEAFF.

This chain uses TRBV15 with TRBJ2-1; 11 bases match TRBD2. This CDR3 contains 22 residues. CDR1 and CDR2 (germline): LNHNV, YYDKDF (reference sequence). J was trimmed by 0 bases and V by 0 bases; bases with no gene match: 16. The CDR3 coding sequence is TGTGCCACCAGCAGAGACCCTACTAGCGGGGGTAACCAATTCAGCTCCTACAATGAGCAGTTCTTC. Amino acids: CATSRDPTSGGNQFSSYNEQFF. Based on the CDR3 plus reference TRBV15 and TRBJ2-1, the full variable domain is DAMVIQNPRYQVTQFGKPVTLSCSQTLNHNVMYWYQQKSSQAPKLLFHYYDKDFNNEADTPDNFQSRRPNTSFCFLDIRSPGLGDTAMYLCATSRDPTSGGNQFSSYNEQFFGPGTRLTVL.

The V and J genes are TRBV6-2 or TRBV6-3 and TRBJ2-3; 7 positions agree with TRBD1. The CDR3 is 17 amino acids. V lost 2 bases, J lost 7 bases, and 15 bases stayed unmatched. Per germline, CDR1 MNHEY and CDR2 SVGEGT. CDR3: CASSYPRGQVWDHTQYF. The DNA for the CDR3 is TGTGCCAGCAGTTACCCAAGAGGACAGGTATGGGACCATACGCAGTATTTT.